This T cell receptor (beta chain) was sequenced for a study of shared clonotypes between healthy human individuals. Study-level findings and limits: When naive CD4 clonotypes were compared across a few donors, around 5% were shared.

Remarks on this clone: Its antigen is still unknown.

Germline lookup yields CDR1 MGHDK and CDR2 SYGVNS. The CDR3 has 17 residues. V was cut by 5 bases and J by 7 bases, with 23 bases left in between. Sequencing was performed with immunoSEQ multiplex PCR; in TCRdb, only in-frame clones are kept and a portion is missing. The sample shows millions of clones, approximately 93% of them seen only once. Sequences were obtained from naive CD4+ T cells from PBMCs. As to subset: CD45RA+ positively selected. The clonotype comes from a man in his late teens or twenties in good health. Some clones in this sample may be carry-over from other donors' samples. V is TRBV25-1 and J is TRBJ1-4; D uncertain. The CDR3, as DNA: TGTGCCAGCAGTCTACTTAACTCCGGTCGTGGTAGTGAAAAACTGTTTTTT. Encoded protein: CASSLLNSGRGSEKLFF.